Shown below are 29 T cell receptor beta chains from a single sample sequenced in a study of response to subunit inactivated influenza vaccine. TCRdb reprocessed the RT-PCR reads with MiXCR, giving one entry per CDR3 protein. Among a few hundred thousand distinct CDR3 sequences listed, approximately 21% were seen once. Sequencing used PBMCs from blood, obtained less than 22 months after vaccination. These receptors were obtained from a man aged 50 to 75 who received an inactivated influenza vaccine.

Many counts were recorded for this clonotype. The rearrangement uses TRBV11-1 and TRBJ1-2, with 9 bases that match TRBD1. Germline values: CDR1 SGHAT, CDR2 FQDESV (reference sequence). The CDR3 extends over 16 amino acids. V dropped 4 bases and J dropped 6; count of bases not matched to a gene: 12. The CDR3 spells CASSYRTGDFVDGYTF. The DNA for the CDR3 is TGTGCCAGCAGCTACCGGACAGGGGATTTCGTGGATGGCTACACCTTC.

The chain links TRBV12-3 or TRBV12-4 to TRBJ1-2, with D hard to call. Deletions cut 4 bases from V and 7 bases from J, with 16 bases between. This CDR3 is 14 amino acids long. The CDR3 nucleotides read TGTGCCAGCAGTTATGGTCCAGGATGGATTGGCTACACCTTC. Translated: CASSYGPGWIGYTF.

In this sample, this clonotype turned up a few times. J is TRBJ1-5 and V is TRBV15; D is ambiguous. V was cut by 2 bases and J by 3 bases, with 5 bases left in between. Per the germline V gene, CDR1 is LNHNV and CDR2 is YYDKDF (reference sequence). This CDR3 contains 13 residues. CDR3 DNA sequence: TGTGCCACCAGCAGAAGTCTCAATCAGCCCCAGCATTTT. Protein product: CATSRSLNQPQHF.

This rearrangement joins TRBV24-1 to TRBJ2-7; D possibly uses TRBD1 or TRBD2 (5 bases each). The CDR3 runs to 14 residues. CDR1 is KGHDR, CDR2 SFDVKD, per germline. Trimming shortened V by 9 bases and J by 5 bases, and 19 bases separated the two germline ends. DNA for the CDR3: TGTGCCACCGGGGACCCGTACGCTTTTGACGAGCAGTACTTC. Amino acid sequence: CATGDPYAFDEQYF.

The gene calls are TRBV7-9 and TRBJ1-2; no clear D gene. Germline V CDR1 and CDR2: SEHNR, FQNEAQ (reference sequence). Trimming took 5 bases from V and 8 from J, leaving 15 bases between them. CDR3 length: 13 residues. DNA for the CDR3: TGTGCCAGCAGCATCCTTCAGGCTGGGGGCTACACCTTC. It codes for CASSILQAGGYTF.

The V gene is TRBV12-3 or TRBV12-4, the J gene TRBJ1-4; D unclear. The CDR3 is 13 residues long. Deletions cut 7 bases from V and 10 bases from J, with 16 bases between. The CDR3 nucleotides read TGTGCCAGCACGACCGGACCCACCCCAAAACTGTTTTTT. Amino acid sequence: CASTTGPTPKLFF.

The sample holds a few counts of this clonotype. The chain joins TRBV5-4 to TRBJ1-1; perhaps TRBD1 as D (6 bases). V was cut by 4 bases and J by 0 bases, with 7 bases left in between. This CDR3 has 13 amino acids. Germline V gives CDR1 SGHNT, CDR2 YYREEE (reference sequence). CDR3 nucleotides: TGTGCCAGCAGCAGGGACATGAACACTGAAGCTTTCTTT. It encodes CASSRDMNTEAFF.

In this sample, this clonotype turned up a few times. The chain's CDR3 is CASRLAANSNTGELFF. The CDR3 DNA sequence: TGTGCCAGCAGGCTAGCCGCTAATAGTAACACCGGGGAGCTGTTTTTT. V is TRBV7-8 and J is TRBJ2-2, with D possibly matching TRBD2 (5 bases). Between the trimmed V and J ends, which lost 6 bases and 2 bases, there was a span of 16 bases. Germline loops: CDR1 SGHVS, CDR2 FQNEAQ. The CDR3 is 16 residues long. Full variable domain (outside the CDR3, taken from reference TRBV7-8 and TRBJ2-2): GAGVSQSPRYKVAKRGQDVALRCDPISGHVSLFWYQQALGQGPEFLTYFQNEAQLDKSGLPSDRFFAERPEGSVSTLKIQRTQQEDSAVYLCASRLAANSNTGELFFGEGSRLTVL.

V is TRBV11-1 and J is TRBJ1-2; the D gene is possibly TRBD1 (6 bases). V lost 2 bases, J lost 3 bases, and 22 bases lay in between. Germline V lookup: CDR1 SGHAT, CDR2 FQDESV (reference sequence). The CDR3 covers 18 residues. As DNA, the CDR3 is TGTGCCAGCAGCTTACCCATTGCTTTACAGGGATCCCACTATGGCTACACCTTC. Protein product: CASSLPIALQGSHYGYTF.

The chain carries TRBV27 and TRBJ2-1, with 9 bases aligning to TRBD2. V lost 2 bases, J lost 2 bases, and 4 bases stayed unmatched. This CDR3 comprises 16 residues. Per germline, CDR1 MNHEY and CDR2 SMNVEV (reference sequence). The CDR3 DNA follows: TGTGCCAGCAGTTTAAACCCTAGCGGGACCTACAATGAGCAGTTCTTC. It yields the protein CASSLNPSGTYNEQFF.

This chain connects TRBV21-1 to TRBJ1-1. TRBV21-1 has pseudogene status. The CDR3 has 15 amino acids. In DNA, the CDR3 is TGTGCCAGCAGCATTTCCGGGTCTTGGGACACTGAAGCTTTCTTT. This codes for CASSISGSWDTEAFF.

The sample holds a few counts of this clonotype. The chain carries TRBV7-3 and TRBJ2-1; TRBD2 matches at 7 bases. This CDR3 is 14 amino acids long. CDR1 and CDR2 from the germline V gene are SGHTA and FQGTGA. V shed 2 bases and J 10 bases; nucleotides not matched to a gene: 8. CDR3 loop: CASSLVAGVEEQFF. CDR3 coding DNA: TGTGCCAGCAGCTTAGTGGCGGGAGTTGAGGAGCAGTTCTTC.

This chain connects TRBV4-3 to TRBJ1-4; D is undetermined. CDR1 is LGHNA and CDR2 is YSLEER in the germline V gene. The CDR3 sequence is 16 residues long. Trimming took 1 base from V and 3 from J, leaving 12 bases between them. CDR3 residues: CASSQARTESNEKLFF. For the CDR3, the DNA is TGCGCCAGCAGCCAAGCCCGGACGGAATCTAATGAAAAACTGTTTTTT.

This clonotype was observed a handful of times. V is TRBV24-1 and J is TRBJ2-7, with D unclear. Trimming removed 2 bases at V and 6 bases at J, with 13 bases between. The V gene's germline CDR1 is KGHDR and CDR2 SFDVKD. CDR3 length: 14 residues. The CDR3 loop is CATSDSRLLGEQYF. Written as DNA, the CDR3 is TGTGCCACCAGTGATTCCCGCCTCTTGGGCGAGCAGTACTTC.

The chain links TRBV4-3 to TRBJ1-2; 7 positions agree with TRBD1. Unmatched junction bases numbered 16, after V lost 4 bases and J lost 8 bases. CDR3 length: 16 amino acids. Germline-derived CDR1 and CDR2 are LGHNA and YSLEER. The CDR3 spells CASSPSQGTTSRGYTF. The CDR3 nucleotides read TGCGCCAGCAGCCCCTCACAGGGGACAACCTCCAGAGGCTACACCTTC.

The J gene is TRBJ2-3, the V gene TRBV12-3 or TRBV12-4; 7 positions match TRBD2. The CDR3 is 14 amino acids. The V and J ends lost 1 base and 3 bases, in that order; junction bases with no gene match: 1. This CDR3 reads CASSLGGGTDTQYF. DNA for the CDR3: TGTGCCAGCAGTTTAGGCGGGGGTACAGATACGCAGTATTTT.

This rearrangement joins TRBV5-1 to TRBJ2-1; TRBD1 agrees at 7 bases. The CDR3 has 16 residues. V gave up 4 bases and J gave up 10 bases; unmatched junction bases: 17. The germline gives CDR1 SGHRS, CDR2 YFSETQ. CDR3 residues: CASSPQGQTSLGEQFF. The CDR3 DNA reads TGCGCCAGCAGCCCCCAGGGACAGACCTCCTTAGGGGAGCAGTTCTTC.

This clonotype was seen only a few times. The CDR3 coding sequence is TGCAGTGCTAGAGAAGGCAGGGGGCGGGGATATGGCTACACCTTC. It encodes CSAREGRGRGYGYTF. The V gene is TRBV20-1, the J gene TRBJ1-2; 8 positions agree with TRBD1. This CDR3 spans 15 amino acids. Trimming at V came to 0 bases and at J to 5 bases, leaving 8 bases not matched to a gene. The V gene's germline CDR1 is DFQATT and CDR2 SNEGSKA (reference sequence).

There are a few counts of this clonotype. Here the CDR3 DNA reads TGTGCCAGCAGCTTAGGCCGTTCAGGCTATCAGCCCCAGCATTTT. Protein sequence: CASSLGRSGYQPQHF. The chain has TRBV13 and TRBJ1-5; D call uncertain. V lost 0 bases, J lost 5 bases, and 11 bases lay in between. There are 15 residues in the CDR3. The germline gives CDR1 PRHDT, CDR2 FYEKMQ (reference sequence). The whole variable domain, filled in from reference TRBV13 and TRBJ1-5, reads AAGVIQSPRHLIKEKRETATLKCYPIPRHDTVYWYQQGPGQDPQFLISFYEKMQSDKGSIPDRFSAQQFSDYHSELNMSSLELGDSALYFCASSLGRSGYQPQHFGDGTRLSIL.

This clonotype turned up a few times. V usage is TRBV9 and J usage is TRBJ1-2, with TRBD1 as a possible D gene (6 bases). V was pared by 0 bases and J by 8 bases, with 20 bases between. The CDR3 loop spans 16 amino acids. The germline V gene encodes CDR1 SGDLS and CDR2 YYNGEE. CDR3 nucleotides: TGTGCCAGCAGCGTAGCGAACGGACAGTATAGTGTGGGCTACACCTTC. It yields the protein CASSVANGQYSVGYTF.

The chain uses TRBV29-1 and TRBJ1-2, with D maybe TRBD1 (5 bases). From germline, CDR1 is SQVTM and CDR2 ANQGSEA. The CDR3 extends over 12 amino acids. The V gene lost 7 bases and the J gene lost 2 bases, with 11 bases spanning the gap. The CDR3 loop is CSAERGNYGYTF. CDR3 nucleotides: TGCAGCGCTGAGCGGGGGAACTATGGCTACACCTTC.

The V gene is TRBV12-3 or TRBV12-4, the J gene TRBJ2-1, with unresolved D. V dropped 7 bases and J dropped 5 bases, with 9 bases sitting between them. This CDR3 spans 12 amino acids. The CDR3 nucleotides read TGTGCCAGCAAGGCGGAAAACAATGAGCAGTTCTTC. Its protein product is CASKAENNEQFF.

V usage is TRBV7-2 and J usage is TRBJ1-2; 9 bases are shared with TRBD1. Germline-derived CDR1 and CDR2 are SGHTA and FQGNSA. Losses at the gene ends were 5 bases for V and 7 bases for J; bases not matched to a gene: 11. This CDR3 contains 15 residues. Here the CDR3 reads CASSPAPGTGFGYTF. The CDR3 DNA reads TGTGCCAGCAGCCCGGCACCCGGGACAGGGTTTGGCTACACCTTC.

This chain links TRBV7-8 with TRBJ2-3; D gene unclear. Germline V lookup: CDR1 SGHVS, CDR2 FQNEAQ. V lost 3 bases, J lost 13 bases, and 26 bases lay in between. This CDR3 is built from 16 residues. This chain's CDR3 is CASSLSTPYFPLKEYF. In nucleotides, the CDR3 is TGTGCCAGCAGCTTGTCCACCCCCTACTTTCCGTTGAAGGAGTATTTT. Full variable domain (outside the CDR3, taken from reference TRBV7-8 and TRBJ2-3): GAGVSQSPRYKVAKRGQDVALRCDPISGHVSLFWYQQALGQGPEFLTYFQNEAQLDKSGLPSDRFFAERPEGSVSTLKIQRTQQEDSAVYLCASSLSTPYFPLKEYFGPGTRLTVL.

In its sample, this clonotype was seen a few times. The chain recombines TRBV7-2 with TRBJ1-3; D not certain. The CDR3 extends over 15 amino acids. The ends were cut back, 5 bases at V and 0 bases at J, with 11 bases in the middle. CDR1 and CDR2 (germline): SGHTA, FQGNSA. As DNA, the CDR3 is TGTGCCAGCAGCCTCGGGTCCCGCTCTGGAAACACCATATATTTT. It codes for CASSLGSRSGNTIYF.

This clonotype was observed many times. The V gene is TRBV11-2, the J gene TRBJ1-3; no clear D. The CDR3 loop spans 12 amino acids. Trimming left V 5 bases short and J 7 bases short, with 9 bases between. Germline V gives CDR1 SGHAT, CDR2 FQNNGV. The CDR3 DNA is TGTGCCAGCAGCCCTCAGAGGAACACCATATATTTT. Protein product: CASSPQRNTIYF.

A note on this clonotype: One end of the junction varies from germline; a read error may be responsible. The chain couples TRBV6-2 or TRBV6-3 to TRBJ2-3; the D is unclear. This CDR3 has 18 amino acids. Germline V gene lookup returns CDR1 MNHEY and CDR2 SVGEGT. The CDR3 spells CASSYESRRPVFTDAQYF. The CDR3 DNA reads TGTGCCAGCAGTTACGAGTCAAGAAGACCAGTCTTCACAGATGCGCAGTATTTT.

The gene calls are TRBV5-4 and TRBJ1-1, with 12 bases identical to TRBD1. The CDR3 has 14 amino acids. J was trimmed by 9 bases and V by 4 bases; bases with no gene match: 7. Germline V gene data show CDR1 as SGHNT and CDR2 as YYREEE (reference sequence). The CDR3 region is CASSGLGQGAKAFF. The CDR3, as DNA: TGTGCCAGCAGCGGGTTGGGACAGGGGGCGAAAGCTTTCTTT.

This clonotype was seen more than once but under ten times. The V call is TRBV4-3, the J call TRBJ1-1; D is perhaps TRBD1 (5 bases). Germline V gene data show CDR1 as LGHNA and CDR2 as YSLEER. V was clipped by 2 bases and J by 4 bases, with 20 bases between them. The CDR3 totals 17 residues. Written as DNA, the CDR3 is TGCGCCAGCAGCCAACAACGGAGCCGCAGGGTCGGCACTGAAGCTTTCTTT. Residues: CASSQQRSRRVGTEAFF.